This record covers a single TCR beta chain. No antigen is known for it. Nothing much larger sits one base from this clone, and base qualities are not available. Whole blood was collected in K2EDTA tubes by collaborating institutions according to the institutions' own protocols. For TCRbeta analysis, collaborators shipped samples in one of three forms: frozen whole blood, isolated PBMCs, or DNA extracted from either of those sample types. V is shortened by 6 bases, J by 4 bases, and the region joining them spans 20 bases. The CDR3 measures 16 amino acids from cysteine to phenylalanine. The entry retains the CDR3 DNA only, 48 bases that are in frame from base 1. Looking up the germline V gene yields CDR1 WSHSY and CDR2 SAAADI. The data originate from a study of blood T cell repertoires in COVID-19 (dated by TCRdb to about 2020). Notes on the research overall: Collaborator samples came from the United States, Italy and Spain and covered acute and convalescent phases of COVID-19. The samples were drawn from the first 160 participants of the ongoing ImmuneRACE study and from 1,254 subjects provided by 6 global collaborators. The prospective study material was composed of cDNA or gDNA derived from T cells, B-cell-depleted T cells, or PBMCs. A freely available public database, intended as a resource for researchers studying the immune response to SARS-CoV-2, is where the repertoires were released. Sample metadata almost always included a de-identified subject ID, COVID-19 status, age in years and sex. Where HLA class I and class II types were available, the types were taken from metadata supplied by the sample provider, not from assay-based typing. Deeply sampled blood TCRbeta repertoires from subjects exposed to, actively infected with, or recovered from COVID-19 were included in the dataset.

Overall results and qualifications from the work: Clinical and demographic metadata were provided uncurated, with the amount varying by source and participant.

The immunoSEQ Assay, a bias-controlled multiplex PCR, was used to amplify TCRbeta CDR3 regions from genomic DNA. In the source study's methods: Within the assay, amplification of reference gene primers was used to estimate how many nucleated cells each sample contained. Sequence reads were collapsed and filtered to measure the absolute abundance of every unique TCRbeta CDR3 rearrangement. For each sample, productive Simpson clonality was calculated as the square root of Simpson's diversity index across productive rearrangements. The table comes from immuneACCESS by way of TCRdb, which keeps in-frame sequences with V and J called. Part of the clones is missing from these tables; in studies checked, under half for an unresolved V gene and the rest for unknown reasons. V, J and clone size were drawn from that table, and D and trimming were deduced from the DNA. In all, the sample holds about 29,000 clones, and roughly nine tenths of those were seen once. The ten largest make up about 15% of the sample.

This receptor was taken from a man at least 80 years old with acute or convalescent COVID-19. The receptor chain draws on TRBV10-2 and TRBJ2-3; TRBD2 is perhaps the D gene, given 5 matching bases. Sequences were obtained from peripheral blood. The CDR3 is CASRRAGSGNSDTQYF. The DNA reads TGCGCCAGCAGGCGGGCCGGGTCTGGGAACTCAGATACGCAGTATTTT.